This T cell receptor beta chain comes out of a study of molecular identifiers for immune sequencing clone quantification. As for the study in general: Across replicate runs, RNA obtained from 20,000 or 100,000 naive CD8 cells was divided into five, with four undergoing sequencing. Study observations and caveats: Spiked-in Jurkat TCR RNA corresponding to one cell was reported as detectable against more than 950,000 naive cells.

Sorting selected naive CD8 T cells with a CD8+CD4-CCR7+CD45RA+ phenotype. Only a few counts were recorded for this clonotype. What it binds is unknown. It was with previously described methods and listed TCR primers that bulk TCR libraries were made. From the PCR reads, TCRdb called clonotypes with MiXCR, one entry per CDR3 protein. The data contain approximately 550,000 distinct CDR3 sequences, less than 30% of them singletons. Trimming cost V 0 bases and J 5 bases, with 9 bases left between them. This CDR3 has 14 residues. Germline CDR1 is SEHNR and CDR2 is FQNEAQ (reference sequence). The sample comprised naive CD8+ T cells from blood, with Jurkat cell RNA spiked in. Stated subset: FACS-sorted CD8+CD4-CCR7+CD45RA+ naive T cells. This sequence was found in a human donor in good health. Some libraries in this study had Jurkat cell RNA spiked in. The genes are TRBV7-9 and TRBJ2-3, with D possibly matching TRBD2 (5 bases). In nucleotides, the CDR3 is TGTGCCAGCAGCTTAGCCCTCGGGATAGATACGCAGTATTTT. It is translated as CASSLALGIDTQYF. Based on the CDR3 plus reference TRBV7-9 and TRBJ2-3, the full variable domain is DTGVSQNPRHKITKRGQNVTFRCDPISEHNRLYWYRQTLGQGPEFLTYFQNEAQLEKSRLLSDRFSAERPKGSFSTLEIQRTEQGDSAMYLCASSLALGIDTQYFGPGTRLTVL.